What follows are 22 T cell receptor beta chains derived from one specimen sequenced in a study of blood T cell repertoires in COVID-19. The protocol was immunoSEQ multiplex PCR, while the TCRdb copy is restricted to in-frame clones and leaves out a portion. In the table there are hundreds of thousands of clones, around 87% of which are singletons. The specimen sequenced was peripheral blood. The source of these receptors is a man between 65 and 85 years old with acute or convalescent COVID-19.

This sequence joins TRBV28 and TRBJ2-3, with 7 bases aligning to TRBD2. V dropped 6 bases and J dropped 2; count of bases not matched to a gene: 11. Germline CDR1 and CDR2: MDHEN and SYDVKM. The CDR3 is 16 residues long. The CDR3 loop is CASRAGGSIITDTQYF. In DNA form, the CDR3 reads TGTGCCAGCAGAGCCGGGGGGTCTATCATCACAGATACGCAGTATTTT.

This clone was counted a few times. This chain uses TRBV5-1 with TRBJ2-5, with D possibly matching TRBD1 (5 bases). V lost 1 base to trimming and J lost 1 base, with 8 bases between them. The V gene's germline CDR1 is SGHRS and CDR2 YFSETQ. This CDR3 has 14 residues. CDR3 nucleotide sequence: TGCGCCAGCAGCTTGACAGGACGCCAAGAGACCCAGTACTTC. Protein product: CASSLTGRQETQYF. The whole variable domain, filled in from reference TRBV5-1 and TRBJ2-5, reads KAGVTQTPRYLIKTRGQQVTLSCSPISGHRSVSWYQQTPGQGLQFLFEYFSETQRNKGNFPGRFSGRQFSNSRSEMNVSTLELGDSALYLCASSLTGRQETQYFGPGTRLLVL.

The chain combines TRBV28 with TRBJ1-4; TRBD1 is a possible D gene (5 bases). Looked up from germline, CDR1 is MDHEN and CDR2 is SYDVKM. V was cut by 6 bases and J by 0 bases, with 11 bases left in between. The CDR3 covers 15 residues. CDR3 in amino acids: CASRPGPPTNEKLFF. The CDR3, as DNA: TGTGCCAGCAGGCCAGGGCCCCCAACTAATGAAAAACTGTTTTTT.

V gene TRBV28 combines with J gene TRBJ2-6, with 10 bases matching TRBD1. CDR1 and CDR2 from the germline V gene are MDHEN and SYDVKM. Unmatched junction bases numbered 10, after V lost 10 bases and J lost 4 bases. CDR3 length equals 16 residues. The CDR3: CATSGQGERGANVLTF. The CDR3 nucleotides are TGTGCCACCTCAGGACAGGGGGAGAGGGGGGCCAACGTCCTGACTTTC.

This chain connects TRBV28 to TRBJ2-7; TRBD1 matches 9 bases. V lost 2 bases and J lost 0; bases outside the gene matches: 11. The CDR3 has 18 amino acids. The germline V gene encodes CDR1 MDHEN and CDR2 SYDVKM. The CDR3 DNA is TGTGCCAGCAGTTTAGGGTCCCCCAGGACAGGGGACTCCTACGAGCAGTACTTC. It translates to CASSLGSPRTGDSYEQYF.

The CDR3 spells CASSPTAFYEQYF. The CDR3 nucleotides read TGTGCCAGCAGCCCGACAGCTTTCTACGAGCAGTACTTC. This chain joins TRBV7-6 and TRBJ2-7, with TRBD1 as a possible D gene (5 bases). CDR1 SGHVS and CDR2 FNYEAQ come from the germline V gene. This CDR3 is 13 amino acids long. V lost 5 bases and J 3 bases, leaving 11 bases between the germline ends. The full variable domain, rest sourced from reference TRBV7-6 and TRBJ2-7, is GAGVSQSPRYKVTKRGQDVALRCDPISGHVSLYWYRQALGQGPEFLTYFNYEAQQDKSGLPNDRFSAERPEGSISTLTIQRTEQRDSAMYRCASSPTAFYEQYFGPGTRLTVT.

The rearrangement links TRBV4-1 to TRBJ2-2, with 13 bases that match TRBD2. The V segment lost 3 bases and the J segment 6 bases; nucleotides outside the gene matches: 1. The germline gives CDR1 MGHRA, CDR2 YSYEKL. The CDR3 runs 15 residues. The CDR3 DNA sequence: TGCGCCAGCAGCCAGACTAGCGGGAGGTCCGGGGAGCTGTTTTTT. Its protein product is CASSQTSGRSGELFF.

The chain uses TRBV15 and TRBJ2-1; D is possibly TRBD1 (6 bases). In germline, CDR1 is LNHNV, CDR2 YYDKDF (reference sequence). This CDR3 spans 14 amino acids. The V gene lost 1 base and the J gene lost 9 bases, with 13 bases spanning the gap. The CDR3 sequence: CATSRVADRSEQFF. The CDR3 DNA is TGTGCCACCAGCAGAGTGGCAGACAGGTCTGAGCAGTTCTTC.

The J gene is TRBJ2-1, the V gene TRBV7-9, with a weak D call TRBD2 (5 bases). CDR3 length: 12 residues. Germline V gene lookup returns CDR1 SEHNR and CDR2 FQNEAQ (reference sequence). Trimming removed 5 bases from V and 6 bases from J, with 8 bases in between. The CDR3 coding sequence is TGTGCCAGCAGCCCAACTAGCAATGAGCAGTTCTTC. Protein sequence: CASSPTSNEQFF.

V gene TRBV6-2 or TRBV6-3 combines with J gene TRBJ1-4, with 9 bases fitting TRBD1. The germline CDR1 and CDR2 sequences are MNHEY and SVGEGT. After removal of 6 bases from V and 7 bases from J, the junction contained 12 bases not matched to a gene. The CDR3 covers 16 residues. The CDR3, as DNA: TGTGCCAGCAGCCTGTTGCCCGGGACAGGGACTGAAAAACTGTTTTTT. It specifies CASSLLPGTGTEKLFF.

J is TRBJ2-1 and V is TRBV6-2 or TRBV6-3; 10 nucleotides line up with TRBD2. The ends lost 0 bases at V and 10 bases at J; junction bases unmatched: 9. Germline lookup yields CDR1 MNHEY and CDR2 SVGEGT. The CDR3 spans 16 residues. CDR3 nucleotide sequence: TGTGCCAGCAGTTACTCGAGAACTAGCGGGGCCAGGGAGCAGTTCTTC. Residues: CASSYSRTSGAREQFF.

This chain connects TRBV7-2 to TRBJ1-4, with TRBD1 matching over 12 bases. After removal of 5 bases from V and 10 bases from J, the junction contained 2 bases not matched to a gene. Germline loops: CDR1 SGHTA, CDR2 FQGNSA. There are 13 residues in the CDR3. Here the CDR3 DNA reads TGTGCCAGCAGCAGGGACAGGGGGCGAAAACTGTTTTTT. This codes for CASSRDRGRKLFF.

The chain joins TRBV30 to TRBJ2-3; 9 bases map to TRBD2. This CDR3 region has 15 residues. Per germline, CDR1 GTSNPN and CDR2 SVGIG (reference sequence). Trimming at V came to 0 bases and at J to 4 bases, leaving 5 bases not matched to a gene. The CDR3 DNA follows: TGTGCCTGGAGTGTACGGGGCGGGGGGGCAGATACGCAGTATTTT. Its translation is CAWSVRGGGADTQYF.

This clone occurred a few times. The chain couples TRBV7-2 to TRBJ2-4; 13 bases are a match to TRBD2. The CDR3 covers 16 residues. Germline CDR1 and CDR2: SGHTA and FQGNSA. The V and J ends lost 6 bases and 7 bases, in that order; junction bases with no gene match: 9. The CDR3 here is CASSLTSGRATNIQYF. CDR3 DNA: TGTGCCAGCAGTTTAACTAGCGGGAGGGCCACGAACATTCAGTACTTC. Based on the CDR3 plus reference TRBV7-2 and TRBJ2-4, the full variable domain is GAGVSQSPSNKVTEKGKDVELRCDPISGHTALYWYRQSLGQGLEFLIYFQGNSAPDKSGLPSDRFSAERTGGSVSTLTIQRTQQEDSAVYLCASSLTSGRATNIQYFGAGTRLSVL.

The gene calls are TRBV5-1 and TRBJ2-5; 8 positions agree with TRBD2. With V trimmed by 4 bases and J by 3 bases, 8 bases remained unmatched. CDR1 SGHRS and CDR2 YFSETQ come from the germline V gene. CDR3 size: 15 residues. DNA for the CDR3: TGCGCCAGCAGCACCGCCGGGACTAGAGAAGAGACCCAGTACTTC. Translation gives CASSTAGTREETQYF.

This rearrangement joins TRBV20-1 to TRBJ2-7; D gene ambiguous. CDR1 DFQATT and CDR2 SNEGSKA come from the germline V gene (reference sequence). The CDR3 consists of 11 residues. V dropped 2 bases and J dropped 6 bases, with 8 bases sitting between them. CDR3 nucleotide sequence: TGCAGTGCTAGACCTGTCGGCGAGCAGTACTTC. As protein: CSARPVGEQYF.

The chain combines TRBV5-6 with TRBJ1-5; D gene uncertain. The V gene lost 0 bases and the J gene lost 2 bases, with 9 bases spanning the gap. The CDR3 consists of 15 residues. From germline, CDR1 is SGHDT and CDR2 YYEEEE. The CDR3 sequence is CASSLAGYGNQPQHF. The CDR3 region has the DNA TGTGCCAGCAGCTTGGCGGGGTACGGCAATCAGCCCCAGCATTTT.

This clone was found a few times. The gene calls are TRBV6-5 and TRBJ2-7, with D possibly matching TRBD2 (5 bases). Trimming left V 3 bases short and J 2 bases short, with 11 bases between. Germline CDR1 reads MNHEY; CDR2 reads SVGAGI. This CDR3 has 14 residues. The CDR3 protein is CASSYLSGPYEQYF. DNA of the CDR3: TGTGCCAGCAGTTATTTGAGCGGACCCTACGAGCAGTACTTC.

This sequence joins TRBV3-1 (or the pseudogene TRBV3-2) and TRBJ1-2; D is ambiguous. V shed 0 bases and J shed 4 bases, with 9 bases lying between them. Per the germline V gene, CDR1 is LGHDT and CDR2 is YNNKEL (reference sequence). The length of the CDR3 is 14 residues. CDR3 in DNA: TGTGCCAGCAGCCAAGATCGGCACAGCTATGGCTACACCTTC. Translating it yields CASSQDRHSYGYTF.

The V gene is TRBV19, the J gene TRBJ1-2; D gene unclear. The germline V gene has CDR1 LNHDA and CDR2 SQIVND (reference sequence). This CDR3 spans 12 amino acids. V gave up 5 bases and J gave up 9 bases, with 13 bases separating them. The CDR3 region has the DNA TGTGCCAGTAGTCCCCACGGGGAACGCTACACCTTC. It yields the protein CASSPHGERYTF.

This chain connects TRBV28 to TRBJ2-1; TRBD2 aligns across 10 bases. The CDR3 consists of 17 residues. Germline trimming cut 7 bases from V and 7 bases from J; bases unmatched to any gene: 16. CDR1 and CDR2 (germline): MDHEN, SYDVKM. The CDR3 DNA sequence: TGTGCCAGCACCCTAGAGGTTGGTAGCGGGGGGAGGAATGAGCAGTTCTTC. It yields the protein CASTLEVGSGGRNEQFF.

This clone has a handful of counts. The chain couples TRBV9 to TRBJ1-5; a possible D gene is TRBD1 (6 bases). CDR1 is SGDLS and CDR2 is YYNGEE in the germline V gene. Trimming pared 4 bases from V and 4 bases from J, leaving 12 bases between. This CDR3 region has 14 residues. The CDR3 nucleotides are TGTGCCAGCAGCCCGCGACAGGAGAATCAGCCCCAGCATTTT. Translation: CASSPRQENQPQHF.